This passage covers 18 T cell receptor beta chains from one sample sequenced in a study of cytomegalovirus exposure and HLA in healthy donors. 13 Jbeta primers and 60 Vbeta primers were used for the PCR. Repertoires were generated with immunoSEQ multiplex PCR, while TCRdb's copy carries only in-frame clones and drops some. The table lists 140,000 to 150,000 clones, more than 60% of them singletons, with 6.5% in the top ten. The sequencing sample was made of PBMCs. All receptors come from a woman in her fifties or sixties in good health and CMV-seronegative.

Only a few counts were recorded for this clone. The V gene is TRBV7-2, the J gene TRBJ2-1; possible D gene TRBD2, 6 bases. The V gene lost 2 bases and the J gene lost 9 bases, with 17 bases spanning the gap. This CDR3 is built from 15 residues. Per the germline V gene, CDR1 is SGHTA and CDR2 is FQGNSA. CDR3 sequence: CASSLTVAGKSEQFF. CDR3 bases: TGTGCCAGCAGCTTAACGGTTGCGGGAAAGAGTGAGCAGTTCTTC.

The V and J genes are TRBV19 and TRBJ1-5, with 9 bases that match TRBD1. V lost 0 bases and J lost 6; bases outside the gene matches: 3. CDR1 and CDR2 (germline): LNHDA, SQIVND (reference sequence). This CDR3 spans 15 amino acids. CDR3 residues: CASSIEGTGLQPQHF. In DNA form, the CDR3 reads TGTGCCAGTAGTATAGAGGGGACAGGGCTTCAGCCCCAGCATTTT.

V usage is TRBV9 and J usage is TRBJ2-3, with TRBD2 identical over 11 bases. Germline CDR1 and CDR2: SGDLS and YYNGEE. The V and J ends lost 3 bases and 3 bases, in that order; junction bases with no gene match: 6. The CDR3 is 16 amino acids. CDR3 bases: TGTGCCAGCAGCGACCGTAGCGGGGGGGTAACAGATACGCAGTATTTT. It codes for CASSDRSGGVTDTQYF.

The chain employs TRBV6-6 and TRBJ2-1, with a possible D match to TRBD1 (5 bases). Germline V gene lookup returns CDR1 MNHNY and CDR2 SVGAGI (reference sequence). Trimming removed 0 bases at V and 4 bases at J, with 10 bases between. The length of the CDR3 is 15 residues. The CDR3 DNA sequence: TGTGCCAGCAGTTACTCGTCAGGGCCTTACAATGAGCAGTTCTTC. Its protein product is CASSYSSGPYNEQFF.

V is TRBV27 and J is TRBJ2-3, with D perhaps TRBD2 (5 bases). Germline V CDR1 and CDR2: MNHEY, SMNVEV (reference sequence). The CDR3 loop spans 15 amino acids. Trimming pared 2 bases from V and 2 bases from J, leaving 11 bases between. Written as DNA, the CDR3 is TGTGCCAGCAGTTTAGGACTCGGGTCCACAGATACGCAGTATTTT. It specifies CASSLGLGSTDTQYF.

The V gene is TRBV19, the J gene TRBJ2-7; 8 nucleotides agree with TRBD1. The CDR3 is 15 residues long. V gave up 4 bases and J gave up 2 bases; unmatched junction bases: 7. Germline assignment: CDR1 LNHDA and CDR2 SQIVND (reference sequence). Written as DNA, the CDR3 is TGTGCCAGTAGTAGCACCGGGACAGGTCCCTACGAGCAGTACTTC. As protein: CASSSTGTGPYEQYF.

This chain uses TRBV28 with TRBJ1-6; TRBD1 might be the D (5 bases). Germline CDR1 is MDHEN and CDR2 is SYDVKM. Trimming removed 7 bases at V and 8 bases at J, with 18 bases between. This CDR3 spans 15 amino acids. DNA for the CDR3: TGTGCCAGCACCTCACCTATACAGGTGTATTCACCCCTCCACTTT. As protein: CASTSPIQVYSPLHF.

This chain connects TRBV28 to TRBJ2-7; TRBD2 is a possible D gene (6 bases). V was cut by 6 bases and J by 2 bases, with 14 bases left in between. In germline, CDR1 is MDHEN, CDR2 SYDVKM. This CDR3 has 14 residues. The CDR3 DNA follows: TGTGCCAGCAGGGGACTTCTGCCTCCCTACGAGCAGTACTTC. Encoded protein: CASRGLLPPYEQYF.

The chain recombines TRBV7-2 with TRBJ2-1, with D possibly TRBD1 on 7 matching bases. Germline V CDR1 and CDR2: SGHTA, FQGNSA. V shed 1 base and J shed 6 bases, with 13 bases lying between them. This CDR3 spans 15 amino acids. The CDR3 DNA is TGTGCCAGCAGCTTAGGGGGGGCAGGGGGCAATGAGCAGTTCTTC. It yields the protein CASSLGGAGGNEQFF.

V usage is TRBV5-1 and J usage is TRBJ2-1; weak D call: TRBD2 (6 bases). This CDR3 spans 18 amino acids. In germline, CDR1 is SGHRS, CDR2 YFSETQ. V was cut by 1 base and J by 0 bases, with 17 bases left in between. This chain's CDR3 is CASSLRAPSGASYNEQFF. CDR3 sequence (DNA): TGCGCCAGCAGCTTGCGGGCCCCATCGGGAGCCTCCTACAATGAGCAGTTCTTC.

This chain uses TRBV10-3 with TRBJ2-2; 9 bases are a match to TRBD2. Unmatched junction bases numbered 5, after V lost 2 bases and J lost 4 bases. This CDR3 spans 16 amino acids. Looked up from germline, CDR1 is ENHRY and CDR2 is SYGVKD. The CDR3 DNA reads as TGTGCCATCAGTGAGGTAGCGGGGGTTTCCACCGGGGAGCTGTTTTTT. It specifies CAISEVAGVSTGELFF.

This rearrangement joins TRBV9 to TRBJ2-3; 8 bases align to TRBD2. Germline values: CDR1 SGDLS, CDR2 YYNGEE. The CDR3 contains 15 residues. V shed 4 bases, J shed 0 bases, and the junction held 4 bases outside the gene matches. Here the CDR3 reads CASSLGRASTDTQYF. CDR3 nucleotide sequence: TGTGCCAGCAGCCTCGGGAGGGCCAGCACAGATACGCAGTATTTT. Using reference TRBV9 and TRBJ2-3 for the parts outside the CDR3, the full variable domain is DSGVTQTPKHLITATGQRVTLRCSPRSGDLSVYWYQQSLDQGLQFLIQYYNGEERAKGNILERFSAQQFPDLHSELNLSSLELGDSALYFCASSLGRASTDTQYFGPGTRLTVL.

This clone was detected only a few times. V usage is TRBV19 and J usage is TRBJ1-1, with 7 bases that match TRBD1. This CDR3 has 13 amino acids. V lost 10 bases to trimming and J lost 6 bases; unmatched junction nucleotides: 11. Germline V CDR1 and CDR2: LNHDA, SQIVND (reference sequence). This chain's CDR3 is CATSPQGMAEAFF. CDR3 bases: TGTGCCACCTCTCCACAGGGGATGGCTGAAGCTTTCTTT. Full variable domain (remainder filled in from reference TRBV19 and TRBJ1-1): DGGITQSPKYLFRKEGQNVTLSCEQNLNHDAMYWYRQDPGQGLRLIYYSQIVNDFQKGDIAEGYSVSREKKESFPLTVTSAQKNPTAFYLCATSPQGMAEAFFGQGTRLTVV.

The chain combines TRBV28 with TRBJ2-2, with TRBD1 matching over 7 bases. Germline-derived CDR1 and CDR2 are MDHEN and SYDVKM. J lost 9 bases, V lost 7 bases, and 17 bases had no gene match. The CDR3 covers 16 residues. The CDR3: CASTPRGTLSKRELFF. The CDR3 nucleotides read TGTGCCAGCACCCCCAGGGGGACCCTCAGCAAGCGGGAGCTGTTTTTT.

A remark on this clone: Mismatch with germline at one junction end may stem from a read error. In nucleotides, the CDR3 is TGTTCCAGCAGCTTAGGGGGGGGAGGAGCTTTCTTT. Translated, it gives CSSSLGGGGAFF. This rearrangement joins TRBV7-9 to TRBJ1-1, with a possible D match to TRBD1 (6 bases). CDR3 size: 12 residues. The germline CDR1 and CDR2 sequences are SEHNR and FQNEAQ (reference sequence).

Only a few counts were recorded for this clone. This rearrangement joins TRBV5-1 to TRBJ1-1; TRBD1 aligns across 7 bases. The CDR3 length is 15 residues. V was clipped by 3 bases and J by 6 bases; unmatched bases: 11. Germline loops: CDR1 SGHRS, CDR2 YFSETQ. CDR3 nucleotides: TGCGCCAGCAGCTATCGACAGGGCAGGCTGGCTGAAGCTTTCTTT. It specifies CASSYRQGRLAEAFF. Complete variable domain (other parts from reference TRBV5-1 and TRBJ1-1): KAGVTQTPRYLIKTRGQQVTLSCSPISGHRSVSWYQQTPGQGLQFLFEYFSETQRNKGNFPGRFSGRQFSNSRSEMNVSTLELGDSALYLCASSYRQGRLAEAFFGQGTRLTVV.

This chain connects TRBV9 to TRBJ2-3, with 10 nucleotides matching TRBD1. Looked up from germline, CDR1 is SGDLS and CDR2 is YYNGEE. The CDR3 spans 16 residues. After removal of 4 bases from V and 0 bases from J, the junction contained 5 bases not matched to a gene. As DNA, the CDR3 is TGTGCCAGCAGCTCCCGGACAGGGGGGAGCACAGATACGCAGTATTTT. Translation: CASSSRTGGSTDTQYF.

This clone has a handful of counts. The rearrangement uses TRBV5-1 and TRBJ1-1, with D unclear. The V gene lost 2 bases and the J gene lost 1 base, with 12 bases spanning the gap. The CDR3 has 15 amino acids. From germline, CDR1 is SGHRS and CDR2 YFSETQ. The CDR3 sequence: CASSFDIIGNTEAFF. In DNA, the CDR3 is TGCGCCAGCAGCTTCGACATCATCGGGAACACTGAAGCTTTCTTT.